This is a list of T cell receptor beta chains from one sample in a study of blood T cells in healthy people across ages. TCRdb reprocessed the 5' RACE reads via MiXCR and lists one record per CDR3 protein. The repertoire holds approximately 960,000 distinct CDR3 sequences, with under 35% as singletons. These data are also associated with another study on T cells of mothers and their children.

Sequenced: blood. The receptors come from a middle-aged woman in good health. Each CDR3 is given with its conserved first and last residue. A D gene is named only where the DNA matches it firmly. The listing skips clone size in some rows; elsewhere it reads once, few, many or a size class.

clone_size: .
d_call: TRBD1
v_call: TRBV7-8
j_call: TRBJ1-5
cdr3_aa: CASSREGNRGSNQPQHF
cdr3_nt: TGTGCCAGCAGCCGAGAAGGCAACAGGGGTAGCAATCAGCCCCAGCATTTT

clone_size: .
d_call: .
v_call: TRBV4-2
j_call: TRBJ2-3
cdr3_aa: CASSPGAPTPSTDTQYF
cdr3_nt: TGTGCCAGCAGCCCGGGGGCCCCAACTCCGTCCACAGATACGCAGTATTTT

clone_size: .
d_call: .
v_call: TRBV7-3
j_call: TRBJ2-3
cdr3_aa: CASSLTPLGQGGTQYF
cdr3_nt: TGTGCCAGCAGCTTAACCCCGCTAGGCCAGGGCGGTACGCAGTATTTT

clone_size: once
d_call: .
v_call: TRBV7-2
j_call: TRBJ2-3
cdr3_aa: CASSFQSVGPDTQYF
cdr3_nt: TGTGCCAGCAGCTTCCAGTCAGTGGGGCCAGATACGCAGTATTTT

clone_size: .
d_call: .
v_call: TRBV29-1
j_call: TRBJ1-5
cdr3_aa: CSVAGSGGKDQPQHF
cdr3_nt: TGCAGCGTTGCGGGGAGCGGTGGAAAGGATCAGCCCCAGCATTTT

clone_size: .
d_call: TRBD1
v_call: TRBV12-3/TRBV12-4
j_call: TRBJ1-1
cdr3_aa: CASSRTGTDEAFF
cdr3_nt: TGTGCCAGCAGTCGGACGGGGACAGATGAAGCTTTCTTT

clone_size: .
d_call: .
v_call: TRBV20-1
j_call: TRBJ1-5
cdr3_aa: CSATGQTWSNQPQHF
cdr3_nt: TGCAGTGCTACGGGACAAACCTGGAGCAATCAGCCCCAGCATTTT

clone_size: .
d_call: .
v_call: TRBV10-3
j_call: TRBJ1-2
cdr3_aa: CAISESGREWSGYTF
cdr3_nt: TGTGCCATCAGTGAGTCGGGCAGGGAATGGTCTGGCTACACCTTC

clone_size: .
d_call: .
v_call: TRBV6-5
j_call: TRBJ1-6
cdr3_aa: CASSYSKGSANSPLHF
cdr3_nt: TGTGCCAGCAGTTACTCGAAGGGGTCTGCTAATTCACCCCTCCACTTT

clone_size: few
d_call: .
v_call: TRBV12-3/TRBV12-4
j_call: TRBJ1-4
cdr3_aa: CASTNTEKLFF
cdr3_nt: TGTGCCAGCACCAACACTGAAAAACTGTTTTTT

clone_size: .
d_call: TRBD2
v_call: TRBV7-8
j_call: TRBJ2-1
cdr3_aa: CASRGRGGGDEQFF
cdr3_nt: TGTGCCAGCAGAGGGCGGGGGGGGGGGGATGAGCAGTTCTTC

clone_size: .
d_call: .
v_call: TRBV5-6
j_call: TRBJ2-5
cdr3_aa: CASSRGIRVRETQYF
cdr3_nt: TGTGCCAGCAGCAGGGGCATTAGGGTTAGAGAGACCCAGTACTTC

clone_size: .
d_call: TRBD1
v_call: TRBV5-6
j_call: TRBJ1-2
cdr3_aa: CASSPGGFGYGYTF
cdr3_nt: TGTGCCAGCAGTCCAGGGGGCTTCGGCTATGGCTACACCTTC

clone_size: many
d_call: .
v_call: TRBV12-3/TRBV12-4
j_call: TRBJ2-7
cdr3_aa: CASSWGPALGEQYF
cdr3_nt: TGTGCCAGCAGCTGGGGACCCGCGTTGGGCGAGCAGTACTTC

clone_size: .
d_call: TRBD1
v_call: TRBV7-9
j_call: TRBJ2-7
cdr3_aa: CASSPRTGEYEQYF
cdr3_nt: TGTGCCAGCAGCCCCCGGACAGGGGAATACGAGCAGTACTTC

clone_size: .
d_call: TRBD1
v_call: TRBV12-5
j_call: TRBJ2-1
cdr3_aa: CASGLTGRNEQFF
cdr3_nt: TGTGCTAGTGGCTTGACAGGGCGGAACGAGCAGTTCTTC

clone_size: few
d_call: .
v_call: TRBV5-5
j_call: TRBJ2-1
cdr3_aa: CASSPALRSYNEQFF
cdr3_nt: TGTGCCAGCAGCCCGGCACTGCGATCCTACAATGAGCAGTTCTTC

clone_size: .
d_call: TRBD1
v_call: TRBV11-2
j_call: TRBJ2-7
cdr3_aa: CASSSLGTGPYEQYF
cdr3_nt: TGTGCCAGCAGCTCATTGGGGACAGGGCCCTACGAGCAGTACTTC

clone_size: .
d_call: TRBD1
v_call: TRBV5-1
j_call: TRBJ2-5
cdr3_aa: CASSLRTGEETRYF
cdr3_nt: TGCGCCAGCAGCTTGCGGACAGGGGAAGAGACCCGGTACTTC

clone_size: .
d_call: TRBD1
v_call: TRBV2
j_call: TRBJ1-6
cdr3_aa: CASSEEQGAGSPLHF
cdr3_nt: TGTGCCAGCAGTGAAGAACAGGGGGCAGGGTCACCCCTCCACTTT

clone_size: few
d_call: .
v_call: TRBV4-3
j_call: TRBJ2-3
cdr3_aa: CASSQEYQSTSTDTQYF
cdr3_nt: TGCGCCAGCAGCCAAGAGTATCAGTCCACTAGCACAGATACGCAGTATTTT

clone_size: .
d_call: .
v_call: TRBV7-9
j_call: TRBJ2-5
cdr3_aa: CASSLGVPGETQYF
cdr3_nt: TGTGCCAGCAGCTTAGGTGTCCCCGGGGAGACCCAGTACTTC

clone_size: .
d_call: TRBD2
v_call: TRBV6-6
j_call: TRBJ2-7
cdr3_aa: CASRNLAGGRYEQYF
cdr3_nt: TGTGCCAGCAGGAATCTAGCGGGGGGGCGGTACGAGCAGTACTTC

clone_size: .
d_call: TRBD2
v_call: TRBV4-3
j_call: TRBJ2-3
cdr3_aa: CASSQERGAYWDTQYF
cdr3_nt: TGCGCCAGCAGCCAAGAGCGGGGGGCCTATTGGGATACGCAGTATTTT

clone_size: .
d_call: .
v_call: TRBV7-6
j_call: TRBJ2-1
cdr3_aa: CASSQNDVLAQFF
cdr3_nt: TGTGCCAGCAGCCAGAACGACGTTCTTGCGCAGTTCTTC

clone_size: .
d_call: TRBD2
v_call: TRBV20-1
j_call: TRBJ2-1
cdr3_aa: CSARRPASGGNEQFF
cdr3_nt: TGCAGTGCTAGAAGACCTGCTAGCGGGGGGAATGAGCAGTTCTTC

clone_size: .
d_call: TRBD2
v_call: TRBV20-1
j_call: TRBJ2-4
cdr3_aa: CSAQLAGGPLDKNIQYF
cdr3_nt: TGCAGTGCCCAACTAGCGGGAGGGCCGTTAGACAAAAACATTCAGTACTTC

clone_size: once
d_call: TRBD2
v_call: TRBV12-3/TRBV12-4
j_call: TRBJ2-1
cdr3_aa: CASRSGIDETQFF
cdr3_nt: TGTGCCAGCAGAAGCGGGATAGACGAGACCCAGTTCTTC

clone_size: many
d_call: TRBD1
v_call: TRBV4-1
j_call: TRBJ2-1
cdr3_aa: CASSQVAGQGYEQFF
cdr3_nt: TGCGCCAGCAGCCAAGTCGCCGGACAGGGCTATGAGCAGTTCTTC

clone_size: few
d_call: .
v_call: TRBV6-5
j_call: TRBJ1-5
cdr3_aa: CASRTRDGDQPQHF
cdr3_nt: TGTGCCAGCAGAACCAGGGACGGAGATCAGCCCCAGCATTTT

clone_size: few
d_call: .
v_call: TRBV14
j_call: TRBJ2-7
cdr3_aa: CAGSRLSDSYEQYF
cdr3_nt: TGTGCCGGCAGTCGCCTTAGCGACTCCTACGAGCAGTACTTC

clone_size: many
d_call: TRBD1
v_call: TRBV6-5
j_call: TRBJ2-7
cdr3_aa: CASSYWTGSSYEQYF
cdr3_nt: TGTGCCAGCAGTTACTGGACAGGCAGCTCCTACGAGCAGTACTTC

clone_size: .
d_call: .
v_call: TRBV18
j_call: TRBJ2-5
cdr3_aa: CASSREGTGQETQYF
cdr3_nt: TGTGCCAGCTCCCGGGAAGGAACAGGCCAAGAGACCCAGTACTTC

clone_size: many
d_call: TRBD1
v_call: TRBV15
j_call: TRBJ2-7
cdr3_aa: CATRSPGQGARDEQYF
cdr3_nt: TGTGCCACCAGGTCCCCGGGACAGGGGGCGCGTGACGAGCAGTACTTC

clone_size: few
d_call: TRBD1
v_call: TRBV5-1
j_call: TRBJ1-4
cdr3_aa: CAGSANGQGAFEKLFF
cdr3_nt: TGCGCCGGCAGCGCGAATGGACAGGGGGCTTTTGAAAAACTGTTTTTT

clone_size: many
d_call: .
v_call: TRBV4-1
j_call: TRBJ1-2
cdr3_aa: CASSPPRPGNYGYTF
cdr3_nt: TGCGCCAGCAGCCCCCCTAGGCCAGGGAACTATGGCTACACCTTC

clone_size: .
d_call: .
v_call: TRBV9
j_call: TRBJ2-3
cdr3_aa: CACSSSRDAGTDTQYF
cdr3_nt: TGTGCCTGCAGCTCCTCCCGGGACGCCGGCACAGATACGCAGTATTTT

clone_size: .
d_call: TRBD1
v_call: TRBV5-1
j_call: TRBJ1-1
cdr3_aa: CASSPSGQIYTEAFF
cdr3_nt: TGCGCCAGCAGCCCCTCGGGACAGATATACACTGAAGCTTTCTTT

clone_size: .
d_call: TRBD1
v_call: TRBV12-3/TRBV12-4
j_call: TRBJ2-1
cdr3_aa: CASSLTQGAEQFF
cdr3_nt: TGTGCCAGCAGTTTAACACAGGGGGCTGAGCAGTTCTTC

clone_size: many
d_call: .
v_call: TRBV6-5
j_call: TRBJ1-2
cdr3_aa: CASSYSIGLRNYGYTF
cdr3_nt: TGTGCCAGCAGTTACTCGATAGGTTTGAGGAACTATGGCTACACCTTC

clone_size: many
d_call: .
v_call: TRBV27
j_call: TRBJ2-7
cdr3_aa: CASIFLGVSYEQYF
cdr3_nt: TGTGCCAGCATATTCCTAGGGGTATCCTACGAGCAGTACTTC

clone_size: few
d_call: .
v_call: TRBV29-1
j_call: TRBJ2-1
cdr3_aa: CSVESGDEQFF
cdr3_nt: TGCAGCGTTGAATCGGGGGATGAGCAGTTCTTC

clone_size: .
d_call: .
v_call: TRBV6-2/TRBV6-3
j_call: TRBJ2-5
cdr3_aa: CASRRTSQEAQYF
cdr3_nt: TGTGCCAGCAGGAGAACATCGCAAGAGGCCCAGTACTTC

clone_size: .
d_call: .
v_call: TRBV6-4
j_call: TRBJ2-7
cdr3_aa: CASSQGGPSYEQYF
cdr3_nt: TGTGCCAGCAGCCAAGGGGGACCGAGCTACGAGCAGTACTTC

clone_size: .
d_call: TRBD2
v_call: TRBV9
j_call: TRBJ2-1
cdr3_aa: CASSVTSGRDEQFF
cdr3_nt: TGTGCCAGCAGCGTAACGTCGGGGAGGGATGAGCAGTTCTTC

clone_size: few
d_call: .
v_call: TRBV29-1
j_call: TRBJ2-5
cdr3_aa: CSVADRVVETQYF
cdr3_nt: TGCAGCGTTGCTGATAGGGTTGTGGAGACCCAGTACTTC

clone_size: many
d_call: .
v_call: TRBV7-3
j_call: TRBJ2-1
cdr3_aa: CASSPHPTGMSYNEQFF
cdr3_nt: TGTGCCAGCAGCCCACACCCTACAGGGATGAGCTACAATGAGCAGTTCTTC

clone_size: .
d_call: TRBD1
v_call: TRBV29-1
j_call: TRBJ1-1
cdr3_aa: CSVSGTGGAGAFF
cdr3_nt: TGCAGCGTCTCCGGGACAGGGGGCGCGGGAGCTTTCTTT

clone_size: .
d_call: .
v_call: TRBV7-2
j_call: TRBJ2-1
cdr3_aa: CASSLLKGYNEQFF
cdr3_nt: TGTGCCAGCAGCTTACTAAAAGGATACAATGAGCAGTTCTTC

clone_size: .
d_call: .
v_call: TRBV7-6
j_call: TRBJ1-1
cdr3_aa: CASSPQGFEAFF
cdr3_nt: TGTGCCAGCAGCCCCCAGGGATTCGAAGCTTTCTTT

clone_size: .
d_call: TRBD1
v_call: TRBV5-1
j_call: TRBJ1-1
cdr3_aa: CASSTRTGGMNTEAFF
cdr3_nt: TGCGCCAGCAGCACCCGCACAGGGGGGATGAACACTGAAGCTTTCTTT

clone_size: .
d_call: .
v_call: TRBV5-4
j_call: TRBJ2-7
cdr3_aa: CASSLEGGADEQYF
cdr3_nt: TGTGCCAGCAGCTTGGAAGGTGGGGCAGACGAGCAGTACTTC

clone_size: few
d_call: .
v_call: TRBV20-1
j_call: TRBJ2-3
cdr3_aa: CSAAGTPSITDTQYF
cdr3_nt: TGCAGTGCTGCTGGGACTCCGAGTATCACAGATACGCAGTATTTT

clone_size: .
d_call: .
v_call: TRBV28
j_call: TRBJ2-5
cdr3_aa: CASSRKTQYF
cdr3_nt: TGTGCCAGCAGTAGAAAGACCCAGTACTTC

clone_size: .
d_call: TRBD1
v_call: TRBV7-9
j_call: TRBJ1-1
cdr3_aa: CASSTTGVVRNTEAFF
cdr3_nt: TGTGCCAGCAGCACGACAGGGGTGGTCAGGAACACTGAAGCTTTCTTT